The sequence of this TCR beta chain was determined in a study of shared clonotypes between healthy human individuals. Study-wide findings and caveats: The donor pool, a small one, limited the genetic and exposure-history diversity represented. It was anticipated that sequencing depth would influence how many clonotypes donors shared. A reduction in generation probabilities was seen for non-shared clonotypes relative to those shared by all four donors.

Germline loops: CDR1 SEHNR, CDR2 FQNEAQ (reference sequence). The CDR3 sequence is 16 residues long. Germline trimming cut 5 bases from V and 4 bases from J; bases unmatched to any gene: 7. Method: immunoSEQ multiplex PCR; TCRdb's copy keeps in-frame clones and lacks some. The sample lists 2 million or so clones; about 95% were seen once. Selected positively for CCR7 and CD45RO-negative, naive CD8 cells excluded terminally differentiated effector memory CD45RA+ cells. With regard to this clone: What it binds is not known. The same CDR3 arises from other DNA sequences in this sample as well.

Sequencing was done on a sample of naive CD8+ T cells sorted from blood. V usage is TRBV7-9 and J usage is TRBJ2-1, with TRBD1 matching over 11 bases. This clonotype was obtained from a man aged 18 to 29 in good health. CDR3 residues: CASSPRTGGSYNEQFF. The CDR3 DNA is TGTGCCAGCAGCCCGCGGACAGGGGGCAGTTACAATGAGCAGTTCTTC.